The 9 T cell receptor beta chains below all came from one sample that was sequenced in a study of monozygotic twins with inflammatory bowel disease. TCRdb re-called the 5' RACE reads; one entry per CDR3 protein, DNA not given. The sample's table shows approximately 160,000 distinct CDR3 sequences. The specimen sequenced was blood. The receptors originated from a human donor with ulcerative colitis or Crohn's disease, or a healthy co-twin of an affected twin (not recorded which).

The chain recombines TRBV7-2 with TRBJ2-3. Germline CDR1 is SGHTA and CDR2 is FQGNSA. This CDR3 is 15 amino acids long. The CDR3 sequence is CASSLEGKVADTQYF. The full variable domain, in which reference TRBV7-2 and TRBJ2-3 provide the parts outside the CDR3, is GAGVSQSPSNKVTEKGKDVELRCDPISGHTALYWYRQSLGQGLEFLIYFQGNSAPDKSGLPSDRFSAERTGGSVSTLTIQRTQQEDSAVYLCASSLEGKVADTQYFGPGTRLTVL.

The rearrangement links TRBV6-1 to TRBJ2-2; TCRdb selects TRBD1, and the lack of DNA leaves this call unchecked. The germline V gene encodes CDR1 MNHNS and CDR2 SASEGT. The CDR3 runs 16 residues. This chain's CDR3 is CASSLPGANLYGELFF.

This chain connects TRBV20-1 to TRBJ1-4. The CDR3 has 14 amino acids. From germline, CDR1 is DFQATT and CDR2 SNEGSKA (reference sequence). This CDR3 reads CSASPREGNEKLFF.

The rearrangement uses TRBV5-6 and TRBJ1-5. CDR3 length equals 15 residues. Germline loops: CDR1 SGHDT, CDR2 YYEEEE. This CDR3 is CASSSTGVGSRPQHF.

The CDR3 here is CASSVSGVVNEQFF. This sequence joins TRBV5-4 and TRBJ2-1; the TRBD2 assignment by TCRdb is unverifiable without DNA. The CDR3 totals 14 residues. Germline V gene lookup returns CDR1 SGHNT and CDR2 YYREEE (reference sequence).

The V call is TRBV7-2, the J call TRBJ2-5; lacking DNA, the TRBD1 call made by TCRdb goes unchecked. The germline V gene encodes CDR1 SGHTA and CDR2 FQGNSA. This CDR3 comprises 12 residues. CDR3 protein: CASSLVTPGQYF.

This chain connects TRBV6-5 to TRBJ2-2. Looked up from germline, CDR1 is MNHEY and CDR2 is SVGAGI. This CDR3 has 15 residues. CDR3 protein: CASSYDDGCAGELFF.

The chain's CDR3 is CASSPQGATGELFF. The chain combines TRBV7-3 with TRBJ2-2; as DNA is missing, the TRBD1 call by TCRdb cannot be tested. The CDR3 runs to 14 residues. Per the germline V gene, CDR1 is SGHTA and CDR2 is FQGTGA.

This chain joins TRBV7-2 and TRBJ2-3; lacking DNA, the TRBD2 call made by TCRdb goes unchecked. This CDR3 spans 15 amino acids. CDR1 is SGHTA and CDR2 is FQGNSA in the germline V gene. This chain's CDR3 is CASSSGLAGQRAQYF.